These 15 T cell receptor beta chains share one sample of origin, sequenced in a study of neurological immune-mediated disorders. TCRdb fed the 5' RACE reads into MiXCR, producing one record per CDR3 protein. The sample lists tens of thousands of distinct CDR3 sequences, about 4.9% seen once, with under 7.5% in the top ten. The sequenced material came from PBMCs. Source of these receptors: a man aged 30-40 years with multiple sclerosis.

This clonotype was counted at least ten times. The chain uses TRBV7-8 and TRBJ1-1; D may be TRBD1 (5 bases). CDR3 size: 16 residues. V gave up 5 bases and J gave up 1 base, with 17 bases separating them. The germline V gene encodes CDR1 SGHVS and CDR2 FQNEAQ. CDR3 nucleotide sequence: TGTGCCAGCAGCCCGCGGGACCGGGGCCCGAACACTGAAGCTTTCTTT. Its protein is CASSPRDRGPNTEAFF.

This clonotype has just a few counts. This sequence joins TRBV5-5 and TRBJ2-3; 7 nucleotides agree with TRBD1. Germline CDR1 is SGHKS and CDR2 is YYEKEE (reference sequence). The CDR3 is 16 amino acids. Trimming cost V 0 bases and J 2 bases; bases outside gene matches: 6. The CDR3 reads CASSLGTGPYTDTQYF. The CDR3 bases are TGTGCCAGCAGCTTGGGGACAGGTCCGTACACAGATACGCAGTATTTT.

There are many counts of this clonotype. V usage is TRBV7-9 and J usage is TRBJ2-5, with 7 bases identical to TRBD2. V lost 1 base and J lost 2; bases outside the gene matches: 7. Germline assignment: CDR1 SEHNR and CDR2 FQNEAQ (reference sequence). CDR3 length equals 16 residues. This chain's CDR3 is CASSLVGRGSQETQYF. As DNA, the CDR3 is TGTGCCAGCAGCTTAGTTGGGCGGGGGAGTCAAGAGACCCAGTACTTC. Filled out from reference TRBV7-9 and TRBJ2-5, the complete variable domain reads DTGVSQNPRHKITKRGQNVTFRCDPISEHNRLYWYRQTLGQGPEFLTYFQNEAQLEKSRLLSDRFSAERPKGSFSTLEIQRTEQGDSAMYLCASSLVGRGSQETQYFGPGTRLLVL.

This clonotype was recorded at least ten times. The chain recombines TRBV7-3 with TRBJ1-1, with TRBD1 as a possible D gene (5 bases). The CDR3 loop spans 14 amino acids. Germline lookup yields CDR1 SGHTA and CDR2 FQGTGA. The germline V and J ends were trimmed by 2 bases and 3 bases, with 10 bases remaining between them. The CDR3 sequence: CASSLSDSYTEAFF. In nucleotides, the CDR3 is TGTGCCAGCAGCTTATCCGACAGCTACACTGAAGCTTTCTTT.

This clonotype was detected a few times. The gene calls are TRBV2 and TRBJ2-5, with D possibly TRBD1 on 6 matching bases. The CDR3 sequence is 15 residues long. The V end was cut by 7 bases, the J end by 0 bases, with 15 bases between. The germline CDR1 and CDR2 sequences are SNHLY and FYNNEI. The CDR3 spells CASTAGTTYQETQYF. The DNA for the CDR3 is TGTGCCAGCACTGCCGGGACAACGTACCAAGAGACCCAGTACTTC.

This clonotype has only a few counts. The rearrangement uses TRBV12-3 or TRBV12-4 and TRBJ1-2; TRBD1 is a possible D gene (6 bases). CDR3 length equals 11 residues. The V end was cut by 5 bases, the J end by 8 bases, with 9 bases between. In DNA form, the CDR3 reads TGTGCCAGCAGTCCCGGACAGGGCTACACCTTC. Translating gives CASSPGQGYTF.

This clonotype was recorded many times. The genes are TRBV7-9 and TRBJ2-3; D ambiguous. The CDR3 covers 15 residues. The V end was cut by 1 base, the J end by 4 bases, with 12 bases between. From germline, CDR1 is SEHNR and CDR2 FQNEAQ (reference sequence). The CDR3 region has the DNA TGTGCCAGCAGCTTAGTCCCCTCCTTCCCAGATACGCAGTATTTT. Encoded protein: CASSLVPSFPDTQYF.

This clonotype was counted many times. CDR3 in amino acids: CASSEALGRVGQPQHF. The CDR3 DNA sequence: TGTGCCAGCAGTGAAGCGCTCGGACGGGTAGGTCAGCCCCAGCATTTT. V gene TRBV6-1 combines with J gene TRBJ1-5; no reliable D call. CDR1 MNHNS and CDR2 SASEGT come from the germline V gene. The CDR3 contains 16 residues. Trimming removed 0 bases from V and 6 bases from J, with 15 bases in between.

This clonotype was found many times. J is TRBJ2-5 and V is TRBV5-6; D possibly corresponds to TRBD2 (6 bases). The CDR3 is 16 residues long. Germline values: CDR1 SGHDT, CDR2 YYEEEE. The V end was cut by 2 bases, the J end by 3 bases, with 17 bases between. The CDR3 coding sequence is TGTGCCAGCAGCTTACCGAGGGGCACGGGAGAAGAGACCCAGTACTTC. It yields the protein CASSLPRGTGEETQYF.

This clonotype was seen at least ten times. DNA for the CDR3: TGTGCCAGCAGCCCCATCCCGCGGGGCCGGGGAGCCCGCAATCAGCCCCAGCATTTT. It is translated as CASSPIPRGRGARNQPQHF. This chain uses TRBV7-8 with TRBJ1-5; D might be TRBD1 (5 bases). Germline CDR1 reads SGHVS; CDR2 reads FQNEAQ. The CDR3 sequence is 19 residues long. The ends were cut back, 5 bases at V and 2 bases at J, with 25 bases in the middle.

Ten or more counts support this clonotype. The chain carries TRBV5-1 and TRBJ2-1; D is unresolved. The CDR3 runs to 17 residues. The V end lost 5 bases, the J end lost 6 bases, and 24 bases lay between the germline ends. Germline loops: CDR1 SGHRS, CDR2 YFSETQ. CDR3 sequence reads: CASSRRSKTPPINEQFF. Here the CDR3 DNA reads TGCGCCAGCAGTCGCCGGTCTAAGACCCCCCCTATCAATGAGCAGTTCTTC.

This clonotype was detected ten times or more. The chain recombines TRBV20-1 with TRBJ1-2; D unresolved. CDR3 length: 14 residues. Trimming removed 5 bases at V and 3 bases at J, with 16 bases between. Germline V gene sequence: CDR1 DFQATT, CDR2 SNEGSKA (reference sequence). The chain's CDR3 is CSAHPSSNHYGYTF. The DNA for the CDR3 is TGCAGTGCTCACCCTAGTTCCAACCACTATGGCTACACCTTC.

This clonotype came up many times. The V call is TRBV9, the J call TRBJ2-3; the match to TRBD2 covers 10 bases. This CDR3 is built from 17 residues. V trimming: 3 bases; J trimming: 2 bases; junction bases outside the gene matches: 9. The germline gives CDR1 SGDLS, CDR2 YYNGEE. The CDR3 coding sequence is TGTGCCAGCAGCGCCACAAGCGGGGGGGCGCACACAGATACGCAGTATTTT. Encoded protein: CASSATSGGAHTDTQYF.

The table lists this clonotype with many counts. The V gene is TRBV10-2, the J gene TRBJ2-7; 7 bases agree with TRBD1. The germline V gene encodes CDR1 WSHSY and CDR2 SAAADI. The ends lost 4 bases at V and 3 bases at J; junction bases unmatched: 6. The CDR3 loop spans 14 amino acids. DNA for the CDR3: TGCGCCAGCAGTGCACGACAGGGAGTCTACGAGCAGTACTTC. Translating it yields CASSARQGVYEQYF.

This clonotype was detected ten times or more. The chain employs TRBV15 and TRBJ2-6; no firm D call. This CDR3 has 15 residues. Trimming left V 8 bases short and J 0 bases short, with 11 bases between. Germline CDR1 is LNHNV and CDR2 is YYDKDF (reference sequence). DNA for the CDR3: TGTGCCACCGGGAACAAGATCTCTGGGGCCAACGTCCTGACTTTC. Translated, it gives CATGNKISGANVLTF.